The present TCR beta chain was sequenced within a study of cytomegalovirus exposure and HLA in healthy donors. Study context: An early data release held tens of millions of unique TCRs from HLA-typed donors. Most donors, roughly 77% of around 400 genotyped, fell in the Caucasian-associated ancestry cluster.

Study findings and constraints: The authors listed 180 or so TCR beta chains as cytomegalovirus-associated.

As concerns this clone: Its antigen is undetermined. One junction end does not reproduce the germline sequence, and a read error may be involved.

Looked up from germline, CDR1 is MNHNS and CDR2 is SASEGT. The CDR3 totals 14 residues. The PCR used 60 Vbeta and 13 Jbeta primers. TCRdb keeps only in-frame clones here, not all; method: immunoSEQ multiplex PCR. The sample holds about 85,000 clones; about 80% are singletons and the top ten take approximately 30%. This sequence joins TRBV6-1 and TRBJ2-4; a possible D gene is TRBD2 (5 bases). This TCR derives from a man aged 45-65 years in good health and CMV-seropositive. Material for sequencing was PBMCs. CDR3 region: CASSTDLAKNSQYF. The DNA for the CDR3 is TGTGCCAGCTCCACAGACCTAGCCAAAAACAGTCAGTACTTC.